A single sample gave rise to the 23 T cell receptor beta chains below, sequenced in a study of somatic mutations in cytotoxic T cells in rheumatoid arthritis. The method was immunoSEQ multiplex PCR; TCRdb's version includes in-frame clones alone and lacks a portion of them. The repertoire holds around 15,000 clones, with approximately 82% as singletons. The sequenced sample was CD8+ T cells sorted from blood. Every receptor here comes from an adult with rheumatoid arthritis.

The chain joins TRBV7-9 to TRBJ2-5; no clear D. CDR1 SEHNR and CDR2 FQNEAQ come from the germline V gene (reference sequence). The CDR3 is 13 residues long. Trimming cost V 1 base and J 5 bases, with 8 bases left between them. Written as DNA, the CDR3 is TGTGCCAGCAGCTTAGAGCATGGGGAGACCCAGTACTTC. This codes for CASSLEHGETQYF.

The CDR3 DNA reads TGTGCCAGCAGCTTACTGGGACAGCCCCCTAACTATGGCTACACCTTC. Translation gives CASSLLGQPPNYGYTF. The chain links TRBV7-9 to TRBJ1-2; 7 bases map to TRBD1. The CDR3 loop spans 16 amino acids. Germline V gives CDR1 SEHNR, CDR2 FQNEAQ (reference sequence). The J segment lost 0 bases and the V segment lost 2 bases, leaving 6 bases of the junction unmatched. The full variable domain, its missing parts supplied by reference TRBV7-9 and TRBJ1-2, is DTGVSQNPRHKITKRGQNVTFRCDPISEHNRLYWYRQTLGQGPEFLTYFQNEAQLEKSRLLSDRFSAERPKGSFSTLEIQRTEQGDSAMYLCASSLLGQPPNYGYTFGSGTRLTVV.

This rearrangement joins TRBV25-1 to TRBJ1-4; 7 bases agree with TRBD1. The CDR3 is made up of 16 amino acids. V lost 6 bases to trimming and J lost 8 bases; unmatched junction nucleotides: 15. CDR1 and CDR2 (germline): MGHDK, SYGVNS. In DNA form, the CDR3 reads TGTGCCAGCAGCAGGACAGGAGCTACACCCCAAGAAAAACTGTTTTTT. This codes for CASSRTGATPQEKLFF.

The chain couples TRBV20-1 to TRBJ2-3; possible D gene TRBD1, 6 bases. Per the germline V gene, CDR1 is DFQATT and CDR2 is SNEGSKA (reference sequence). Trimming took off 6 bases at V and 5 bases at J, with 9 bases between the two ends. This CDR3 contains 11 residues. The CDR3 DNA reads TGCAGTGCCCCACAGGGAGATACGCAGTATTTT. Translated, it gives CSAPQGDTQYF.

The CDR3 reads CSVDNRLSSYNEQFF. In nucleotides, the CDR3 is TGCAGCGTTGATAACCGGCTTAGCTCCTACAATGAGCAGTTCTTC. J is TRBJ2-1 and V is TRBV29-1; D is uncertain. V lost 3 bases and J lost 0, with 12 bases in between. The germline V gene encodes CDR1 SQVTM and CDR2 ANQGSEA. CDR3 length: 15 amino acids.

This sequence joins TRBV6-5 and TRBJ2-7; 9 nucleotides match TRBD1. The CDR3 is 14 amino acids. Germline-derived CDR1 and CDR2 are MNHEY and SVGAGI. The ends lost 6 bases at V and 5 bases at J; junction bases unmatched: 8. The CDR3 DNA reads as TGTGCCAGCAGCAACCGGGACAGGGTTGACGAGCAGTACTTC. Its protein is CASSNRDRVDEQYF.

The chain uses TRBV11-2 and TRBJ2-1; no clear D. Germline V gene sequence: CDR1 SGHAT, CDR2 FQNNGV. Between the trimmed V and J ends, which lost 0 bases and 6 bases, there was a span of 15 bases. CDR3 length: 16 residues. The CDR3 DNA reads TGTGCCAGCAGCTTAGATCTTAACCCACTGTTCAATGAGCAGTTCTTC. This sequence encodes CASSLDLNPLFNEQFF. Looking up the rest from reference TRBV11-2 and TRBJ2-1 gives the full variable domain: EAGVAQSPRYKIIEKRQSVAFWCNPISGHATLYWYQQILGQGPKLLIQFQNNGVVDDSQLPKDRFSAERLKGVDSTLKIQPAKLEDSAVYLCASSLDLNPLFNEQFFGPGTRLTVL.

The chain employs TRBV12-5 and TRBJ2-7, with D unresolved. V dropped 0 bases and J dropped 3 bases, with 3 bases sitting between them. This CDR3 has 12 residues. Germline V lookup: CDR1 LGHNT, CDR2 FRNRAP. The CDR3 sequence is CASGLVHYEQYF. CDR3 sequence (DNA): TGTGCTAGTGGTTTGGTACACTACGAGCAGTACTTC.

The gene calls are TRBV10-3 and TRBJ1-1; TRBD1 agrees at 9 bases. With 5 bases clipped from V and 3 bases from J, the junction kept 1 base outside the gene matches. This CDR3 has 13 residues. Per the germline V gene, CDR1 is ENHRY and CDR2 is SYGVKD. The CDR3 DNA sequence: TGTGCCATCAGTAGGACAGGGGACACTGAAGCTTTCTTT. Protein sequence: CAISRTGDTEAFF.

The chain is built from TRBV19 and TRBJ1-1; TRBD1 aligns across 8 bases. The CDR3 consists of 15 residues. Germline CDR1 is LNHDA and CDR2 is SQIVND (reference sequence). Trimming took 1 base from V and 2 from J; bases not matched to a gene: 3. In DNA, the CDR3 is TGTGCCAGTAGTATAGCTACAGGGGGTAACACTGAAGCTTTCTTT. This encodes CASSIATGGNTEAFF.

The chain has TRBV2 and TRBJ2-3; 11 nucleotides align to TRBD1. The CDR3 totals 16 residues. CDR1 is SNHLY, CDR2 FYNNEI, per germline. V shed 6 bases, J shed 4 bases, and the junction held 9 bases outside the gene matches. The CDR3 loop reads CASRTLDRGRADTQYF. In DNA form, the CDR3 reads TGTGCCAGCAGGACCTTGGACAGGGGGCGTGCAGATACGCAGTATTTT.

This clone has just a few counts. The CDR3 DNA reads TGCGCCAGCAGTGACCTCTATGGCTACACCTTC. It is translated as CASSDLYGYTF. The J gene is TRBJ1-2, the V gene TRBV10-1; D gene ambiguous. V lost 3 bases to trimming and J lost 4 bases, with 3 bases between them. This CDR3 comprises 11 residues. Germline lookup yields CDR1 WNHNN and CDR2 SYGVQD (reference sequence).

The genes are TRBV21-1 and TRBJ2-5. TRBV21-1 is recorded as a pseudogene. This CDR3 contains 10 residues. The CDR3 nucleotides are TGTGCCTGGATTAGACCCAACAAGTACTTC. Translating gives CAWIRPNKYF.

There are a few counts of this clone. The chain joins TRBV27 to TRBJ1-2; D uncertain. V shed 6 bases and J shed 2 bases, with 10 bases lying between them. Germline loops: CDR1 MNHEY, CDR2 SMNVEV (reference sequence). The CDR3 is 13 residues long. The CDR3 here is CASRELRNYGYTF. The CDR3 nucleotides read TGTGCCAGCAGAGAACTACGGAACTATGGCTACACCTTC.

The chain recombines TRBV19 with TRBJ1-1; D unresolved. V was cut by 4 bases and J by 12 bases, with 12 bases left in between. CDR1 and CDR2 (germline): LNHDA, SQIVND (reference sequence). The CDR3 length is 11 residues. As DNA, the CDR3 is TGTGCCAGTAGTACGGCGGGTGCGTCTTTCTTT. Protein product: CASSTAGASFF.

The table lists this clone with a few counts. The chain carries TRBV30 and TRBJ2-7, with 10 bases matching TRBD1. The CDR3 runs to 15 residues. Germline-derived CDR1 and CDR2 are GTSNPN and SVGIG (reference sequence). The V and J ends lost 1 base and 4 bases, in that order; junction bases with no gene match: 7. In DNA form, the CDR3 reads TGTGCCTGGAGTGAGGGACAGGGGCCCCTTTACGAGCAGTACTTC. It codes for CAWSEGQGPLYEQYF.

The chain carries TRBV5-6 and TRBJ2-7, with D perhaps matching TRBD2 (6 bases). The CDR3 extends over 16 amino acids. Between the trimmed V and J ends, which lost 4 bases and 6 bases, there was a span of 23 bases. Germline values: CDR1 SGHDT, CDR2 YYEEEE. The CDR3: CASSMRGRELHREQYF. The DNA of the CDR3 is TGTGCCAGCAGCATGCGGGGTCGGGAGCTTCACCGCGAGCAGTACTTC. The variable domain in full, completed from reference TRBV5-6 and TRBJ2-7, reads DAGVTQSPTHLIKTRGQQVTLRCSPKSGHDTVSWYQQALGQGPQFIFQYYEEEERQRGNFPDRFSGHQFPNYSSELNVNALLLGDSALYLCASSMRGRELHREQYFGPGTRLTVT.

The J gene is TRBJ2-1, the V gene TRBV27; 7 nucleotides align to TRBD2. Trimming cost V 7 bases and J 2 bases; bases outside gene matches: 8. Germline V gene data show CDR1 as MNHEY and CDR2 as SMNVEV (reference sequence). This CDR3 is built from 15 residues. Here the CDR3 DNA reads TGTGCCAGCACCCTCCTAGCGGACACCTACAATGAGCAGTTCTTC. Translated: CASTLLADTYNEQFF.

V is TRBV2 and J is TRBJ2-7, with D unresolved. The germline V gene encodes CDR1 SNHLY and CDR2 FYNNEI. The CDR3 has 14 residues. The germline V and J ends were trimmed by 6 bases and 6 bases, with 18 bases remaining between them. The CDR3, as DNA: TGTGCCAGCAGGACTGGCGGTCAAGTAGTCGAGCAGTACTTC. As protein: CASRTGGQVVEQYF.

The CDR3 reads CASTRGGRGRIYNEQFF. CDR3 nucleotide sequence: TGTGCCAGCACCCGGGGGGGTAGAGGGAGAATTTACAATGAGCAGTTCTTC. This chain joins TRBV5-4 and TRBJ2-1, with TRBD2 identical over 8 bases. The CDR3 covers 17 residues. Germline CDR1 reads SGHNT; CDR2 reads YYREEE (reference sequence). Trimming took 6 bases from V and 4 from J; bases not matched to a gene: 15.

The genes are TRBV5-1 and TRBJ2-7, with D uncertain. Germline V gene lookup returns CDR1 SGHRS and CDR2 YFSETQ. The CDR3 length is 13 residues. V dropped 4 bases and J dropped 0 bases, with 8 bases sitting between them. CDR3: CASSEGPSYEQYF. CDR3 nucleotides: TGCGCCAGCAGCGAAGGTCCCTCCTACGAGCAGTACTTC.

The chain combines TRBV27 with TRBJ2-1; perhaps TRBD1 as D (5 bases). CDR1 is MNHEY and CDR2 is SMNVEV in the germline V gene (reference sequence). V was pared by 3 bases and J by 8 bases, with 14 bases between. There are 14 residues in the CDR3. CDR3 protein: CASSLGPAGDEQFF. For the CDR3, the DNA is TGTGCCAGCAGTTTGGGGCCCGCCGGCGATGAGCAGTTCTTC.

The V call is TRBV15, the J call TRBJ2-3, with 7 bases aligning to TRBD1. The CDR3 totals 17 residues. Germline V CDR1 and CDR2: LNHNV, YYDKDF (reference sequence). V lost 5 bases to trimming and J lost 4 bases; unmatched junction nucleotides: 15. The DNA for the CDR3 is TGTGCCACCAGCGGCGATCTGGGCAGGGGGTACGCAGATACGCAGTATTTT. Translation: CATSGDLGRGYADTQYF.